Below, 31 T cell receptor beta chains from the same sample are listed, as sequenced in a study of Ad26.COV2.S vaccination and SARS-CoV-2 variants. The protocol was immunoSEQ multiplex PCR, while the TCRdb copy is restricted to in-frame clones and leaves out a portion. The table records about 350,000 clones, about 88% of them present only once. Noted treatment: some 20 received Ad26.COV2.S at low or high dose, single or two shots; about 5 received placebo; per-sample allocation not given. Specimens were obtained on day 63 following the first vaccine or placebo injection. Here the sequenced sample was peripheral blood, taken in a trial of Ad26.COV2.S vaccine versus placebo. The receptors were gathered from a person between 18 and 59 years old who received the Ad26.COV2.S COVID-19 vaccine or a placebo.

The rearrangement links TRBV7-2 to TRBJ2-3; 7 nucleotides line up with TRBD2. This CDR3 comprises 14 residues. CDR1 and CDR2 from the germline V gene are SGHTA and FQGNSA. V lost 2 bases to trimming and J lost 4 bases; unmatched junction nucleotides: 3. The CDR3 nucleotides are TGTGCCAGCAGCTTACGGGGGGTGGCAGATACGCAGTATTTT. Protein product: CASSLRGVADTQYF.

The rearrangement uses TRBV5-1 and TRBJ2-3; 7 positions match TRBD1. The V gene's germline CDR1 is SGHRS and CDR2 YFSETQ. The CDR3 length is 15 residues. Losses at the gene ends were 0 bases for V and 6 bases for J; bases not matched to a gene: 7. The CDR3 DNA is TGCGCCAGCAGCTTGGCCGAGCAGGGGGAGGATACGCAGTATTTT. As protein: CASSLAEQGEDTQYF.

This chain joins TRBV3-1 (or the pseudogene TRBV3-2) and TRBJ2-2, with TRBD2 matching over 9 bases. The J segment lost 4 bases and the V segment lost 4 bases, leaving 10 bases of the junction unmatched. Germline V lookup: CDR1 LGHDT, CDR2 YNNKEL (reference sequence). The CDR3 is made up of 17 amino acids. The CDR3 region is CASSRFAGGPGTGELFF. For the CDR3, the DNA is TGTGCCAGCAGCCGCTTCGCGGGAGGGCCCGGCACCGGGGAGCTGTTTTTT.

CDR3 residues: CASSNPGTTTYEQYF. In DNA form, the CDR3 reads TGTGCCAGCAGTAACCCCGGGACAACGACCTACGAGCAGTACTTC. The chain carries TRBV6-6 and TRBJ2-7, with TRBD1 as a possible D gene (6 bases). The V end lost 5 bases, the J end lost 2 bases, and 16 bases lay between the germline ends. From germline, CDR1 is MNHNY and CDR2 SVGAGI (reference sequence). This CDR3 is 15 amino acids long.

The chain joins TRBV3-1 (or the pseudogene TRBV3-2) to TRBJ2-7; 8 nucleotides match TRBD2. Germline lookup yields CDR1 LGHDT and CDR2 YNNKEL (reference sequence). This CDR3 contains 16 residues. V dropped 1 base and J dropped 2; count of bases not matched to a gene: 7. The CDR3 loop is CASSQVSGGLTYEQYF. DNA for the CDR3: TGTGCCAGCAGCCAAGTAAGCGGGGGACTCACCTACGAGCAGTACTTC.

In its sample, this clone was seen a few times. Other nucleotide sequences in the sample specify the same CDR3. J is TRBJ1-6 and V is TRBV27; D unclear. Germline V gene data show CDR1 as MNHEY and CDR2 as SMNVEV (reference sequence). With 2 bases removed from V and 5 bases from J, the gap between germline ends came to 10 bases. The CDR3 has 15 residues. The CDR3 is CASSLRRQDNSPLHF. The CDR3 DNA reads TGTGCCAGCAGTTTACGGAGGCAGGATAATTCACCCCTCCACTTT.

The CDR3 reads CASSPSRTAYGANVLTF. Here the CDR3 DNA reads TGTGCCAGCAGCCCTAGTCGGACCGCGTATGGGGCCAACGTCCTGACTTTC. This chain links TRBV3-1 (or the pseudogene TRBV3-2) with TRBJ2-6; D remains unclear. The CDR3 is 17 amino acids. The germline V gene has CDR1 LGHDT and CDR2 YNNKEL (reference sequence). Trimming removed 4 bases from V and 3 bases from J, with 16 bases in between.

The chain is built from TRBV15 and TRBJ1-2; D is perhaps TRBD1 (6 bases). V lost 8 bases to trimming and J lost 8 bases, with 15 bases between them. There are 12 residues in the CDR3. In germline, CDR1 is LNHNV, CDR2 YYDKDF (reference sequence). The CDR3 sequence: CATPGGLGGYTF. As DNA, the CDR3 is TGTGCCACCCCCGGGGGCCTCGGGGGCTACACCTTC.

The rearrangement links TRBV28 to TRBJ2-7, with D tentatively TRBD1 (6 bases). V lost 6 bases and J lost 0, with 12 bases in between. This CDR3 is built from 14 residues. Germline CDR1 MDHEN, CDR2 SYDVKM. The CDR3, as DNA: TGTGCCAGCAGCGAAACAGGGTCCTCCTACGAGCAGTACTTC. Protein sequence: CASSETGSSYEQYF.

The chain is built from TRBV7-2 and TRBJ2-5; 10 nucleotides line up with TRBD1. The junction had 6 bases not matched to a gene; V was cut back by 3 bases and J by 5 bases. The germline V gene encodes CDR1 SGHTA and CDR2 FQGNSA. This CDR3 region has 15 residues. Here the CDR3 reads CASSLGGQGLETQYF. In DNA form, the CDR3 reads TGTGCCAGCAGCTTGGGGGGACAGGGGCTGGAGACCCAGTACTTC.

This clone was picked up one time. The V call is TRBV5-4, the J call TRBJ2-2; no reliable D call. The CDR3 sequence is 14 residues long. Germline V CDR1 and CDR2: SGHNT, YYREEE (reference sequence). V lost 0 bases and J 1 base, leaving 4 bases between the germline ends. This chain's CDR3 is CASSLAGNTGELFF. The DNA for the CDR3 is TGTGCCAGCAGCTTGGCAGGGAACACCGGGGAGCTGTTTTTT.

The genes are TRBV5-4 and TRBJ2-3; 7 bases line up with TRBD1. In germline, CDR1 is SGHNT, CDR2 YYREEE (reference sequence). This CDR3 contains 15 residues. The trim removed 1 base at V and 10 bases at J, leaving 12 bases unmatched. The CDR3 nucleotides read TGTGCCAGCAGCTTGCCCGGGACCCCAGGGGGTCCGCAGTATTTT. This sequence encodes CASSLPGTPGGPQYF.

The genes are TRBV14 and TRBJ2-3; 8 positions agree with TRBD1. V gave up 4 bases and J gave up 1 base; unmatched junction bases: 10. Per the germline V gene, CDR1 is SGHDN and CDR2 is FVKESK. This CDR3 is 17 amino acids long. This chain's CDR3 is CASSRTGGLTGTDTQYF. CDR3 nucleotide sequence: TGTGCCAGCAGCCGAACAGGGGGACTCACTGGCACAGATACGCAGTATTTT.

The chain uses TRBV6-6 and TRBJ1-1, with D hard to call. The V and J ends lost 2 bases and 4 bases respectively, with 11 bases between them. This CDR3 has 14 amino acids. In germline, CDR1 is MNHNY, CDR2 SVGAGI (reference sequence). This CDR3 reads CASSYDPPGTEAFF. The CDR3 bases are TGTGCCAGCAGTTACGACCCCCCGGGCACTGAAGCTTTCTTT.

This clone appeared a few times. This chain joins TRBV4-3 and TRBJ2-1, with a possible D match to TRBD2 (6 bases). The CDR3 loop spans 15 amino acids. The V gene's germline CDR1 is LGHNA and CDR2 YSLEER. With 4 bases removed from V and 5 bases from J, the gap between germline ends came to 15 bases. CDR3 sequence reads: CASSLEVGGNNEQFF. The DNA for the CDR3 is TGCGCCAGCAGCCTCGAGGTCGGGGGAAACAATGAGCAGTTCTTC.

The chain carries TRBV19 and TRBJ1-2; D is unresolved. Germline CDR1 and CDR2: LNHDA and SQIVND (reference sequence). The V end was cut by 3 bases, the J end by 0 bases, with 11 bases between. CDR3 length: 15 residues. In DNA, the CDR3 is TGTGCCAGTAGTATCGGGCGCAACGCTAACTATGGCTACACCTTC. Residues: CASSIGRNANYGYTF.

The V gene is TRBV4-1, the J gene TRBJ2-3, with 9 bases lining up with TRBD2. Losses at the gene ends were 3 bases for V and 1 base for J; bases not matched to a gene: 14. The CDR3 extends over 19 amino acids. From germline, CDR1 is MGHRA and CDR2 YSYEKL. In DNA form, the CDR3 reads TGCGCCAGCAGCCAGGCCCCCGCTGCGGGGGGGGGTCGCACAGATACGCAGTATTTT. This sequence encodes CASSQAPAAGGGRTDTQYF.

The chain uses TRBV6-5 and TRBJ2-1, with TRBD2 matching 10 bases. The CDR3 contains 14 residues. CDR1 is MNHEY and CDR2 is SVGAGI in the germline V gene. V lost 6 bases and J lost 7; bases outside the gene matches: 6. CDR3 protein: CASRPGTSVNEQFF. The CDR3 DNA is TGTGCCAGCAGACCGGGGACTAGCGTAAATGAGCAGTTCTTC.

The chain combines TRBV5-1 with TRBJ2-5, with 7 nucleotides matching TRBD1. In germline, CDR1 is SGHRS, CDR2 YFSETQ. This CDR3 region has 15 residues. J gave up 4 bases and V 4 bases, and 10 bases lay outside the gene matches. CDR3: CASSQGQVVGETQYF. The CDR3 DNA is TGCGCCAGCAGCCAAGGACAGGTGGTGGGAGAGACCCAGTACTTC.

The chain employs TRBV7-8 and TRBJ2-7; TRBD2 aligns across 10 bases. CDR1 and CDR2 (germline): SGHVS, FQNEAQ. The CDR3 loop spans 15 amino acids. Trimming took 5 bases from V and 4 from J; bases not matched to a gene: 8. The CDR3 region is CASSPRTSGPYEQYF. In DNA, the CDR3 is TGTGCCAGCAGCCCCAGGACTAGCGGACCTTACGAGCAGTACTTC.

The chain combines TRBV28 with TRBJ2-7, with D possibly matching TRBD2 (5 bases). The CDR3 loop spans 15 amino acids. Germline V lookup: CDR1 MDHEN, CDR2 SYDVKM. Trimming took 8 bases from V and 9 from J, leaving 26 bases between them. CDR3 bases: TGTGCCAGCCCAACAACTCAAGCGGCTTGCGATCCGCAGTACTTC. Protein: CASPTTQAACDPQYF.

The chain employs TRBV2 and TRBJ2-5, with 7 bases identical to TRBD2. Per germline, CDR1 SNHLY and CDR2 FYNNEI. The CDR3 consists of 14 residues. With 8 bases clipped from V and 5 bases from J, the junction kept 11 bases outside the gene matches. CDR3 nucleotides: TGTGCCAGCGGCGGGAGAGGGGAGGCGGAGACCCAGTACTTC. This gives the protein CASGGRGEAETQYF.

Worth noting for this clone: Within the sample, other DNA sequences also encode this same CDR3. The gene calls are TRBV5-1 and TRBJ2-2, with D uncertain. Germline assignment: CDR1 SGHRS and CDR2 YFSETQ. The CDR3 runs to 12 residues. Between the trimmed V and J ends, which lost 0 bases and 6 bases, there was a span of 3 bases. Here the CDR3 DNA reads TGCGCCAGCAGCTTGGAATCCGGGGAGCTGTTTTTT. Translating gives CASSLESGELFF.

The rearrangement uses TRBV28 and TRBJ1-3; D remains ambiguous. With 7 bases removed from V and 2 bases from J, the gap between germline ends came to 15 bases. Germline V lookup: CDR1 MDHEN, CDR2 SYDVKM. The CDR3 sequence is 15 residues long. CDR3 DNA sequence: TGTGCCAGCACTTCCGCCGGCGGCCCTGGAAACACCATATATTTT. Encoded protein: CASTSAGGPGNTIYF. The variable domain in full, with the rest retrieved from reference TRBV28 and TRBJ1-3, is DVKVTQSSRYLVKRTGEKVFLECVQDMDHENMFWYRQDPGLGLRLIYFSYDVKMKEKGDIPEGYSVSREKKERFSLILESASTNQTSMYLCASTSAGGPGNTIYFGEGSWLTVV.

The J gene is TRBJ2-1, the V gene TRBV10-3; 10 bases map to TRBD1. The trim removed 4 bases at V and 2 bases at J, leaving 2 bases unmatched. Germline loops: CDR1 ENHRY, CDR2 SYGVKD. CDR3 length: 15 residues. The CDR3 sequence is CAISGQGAPYNEQFF. In DNA, the CDR3 is TGTGCCATCAGTGGACAGGGGGCCCCCTACAATGAGCAGTTCTTC.

This clone came up a few times. This chain links TRBV7-8 with TRBJ2-5; 7 nucleotides match TRBD2. Germline V lookup: CDR1 SGHVS, CDR2 FQNEAQ. With 1 base clipped from V and 4 bases from J, the junction kept 6 bases outside the gene matches. The CDR3 length is 15 residues. CDR3 sequence reads: CASSLGSGVGETQYF. CDR3 nucleotide sequence: TGTGCCAGCAGCTTAGGCAGCGGGGTGGGAGAGACCCAGTACTTC.

The chain carries TRBV19 and TRBJ1-2, with 7 bases aligning to TRBD1. Germline CDR1 and CDR2: LNHDA and SQIVND (reference sequence). With 4 bases clipped from V and 6 bases from J, the junction kept 8 bases outside the gene matches. The CDR3 has 14 amino acids. The CDR3 DNA reads as TGTGCCAGTAGTAGAGGGGGCGACAGCCATGGCTACACCTTC. It yields the protein CASSRGGDSHGYTF.

V usage is TRBV11-2 and J usage is TRBJ1-1; D is unclear. The V gene lost 1 base and the J gene lost 8 bases, with 11 bases spanning the gap. Germline V gene sequence: CDR1 SGHAT, CDR2 FQNNGV. CDR3 size: 13 residues. CDR3 DNA: TGTGCCAGCAGCTTAGGTCCCAGCGACGAAGCTTTCTTT. Translating it yields CASSLGPSDEAFF.

In nucleotides, the CDR3 is TGTGCCAGTAGCCCGTGGACAGGGGCTAAAGAGCAGTACTTC. Translating gives CASSPWTGAKEQYF. The chain uses TRBV19 and TRBJ2-7; 9 bases are shared with TRBD1. V lost 6 bases, J lost 7 bases, and 10 bases stayed unmatched. Germline V gene data show CDR1 as LNHDA and CDR2 as SQIVND (reference sequence). The CDR3 contains 14 residues.

The rearrangement joins TRBV19 to TRBJ1-4, with TRBD1 identical over 8 bases. CDR1 is LNHDA and CDR2 is SQIVND in the germline V gene (reference sequence). The trim removed 7 bases at V and 4 bases at J, leaving 5 bases unmatched. This CDR3 spans 14 amino acids. For the CDR3, the DNA is TGTGCCAGTATGGGACAGGCTCTTAATGAAAAACTGTTTTTT. Translating it yields CASMGQALNEKLFF.

This chain joins TRBV24-1 and TRBJ2-7, with 7 positions matching TRBD1. Germline trimming cut 4 bases from V and 8 bases from J; bases unmatched to any gene: 10. Germline V gene lookup returns CDR1 KGHDR and CDR2 SFDVKD. The CDR3 is made up of 14 amino acids. The CDR3 loop is CATSEGGAETKQYF. The CDR3 DNA follows: TGTGCCACCAGTGAAGGGGGCGCCGAGACGAAGCAGTACTTC.